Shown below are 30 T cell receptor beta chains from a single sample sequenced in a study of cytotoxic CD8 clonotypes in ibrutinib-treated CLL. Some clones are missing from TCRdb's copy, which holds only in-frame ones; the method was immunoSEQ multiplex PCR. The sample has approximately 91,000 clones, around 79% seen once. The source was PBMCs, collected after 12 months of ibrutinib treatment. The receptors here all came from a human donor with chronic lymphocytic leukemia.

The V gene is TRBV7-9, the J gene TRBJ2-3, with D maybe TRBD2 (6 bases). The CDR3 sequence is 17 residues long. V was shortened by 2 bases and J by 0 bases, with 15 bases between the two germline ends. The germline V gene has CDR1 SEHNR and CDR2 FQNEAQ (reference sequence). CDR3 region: CASSLPPGGDSTDTQYF. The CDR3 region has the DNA TGTGCCAGCAGCTTACCCCCGGGCGGGGATAGCACAGATACGCAGTATTTT.

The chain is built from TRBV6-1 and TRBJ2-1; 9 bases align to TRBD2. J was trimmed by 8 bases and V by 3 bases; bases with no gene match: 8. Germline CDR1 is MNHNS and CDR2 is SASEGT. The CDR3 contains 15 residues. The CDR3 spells CASSDPAGGVDEQFF. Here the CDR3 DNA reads TGTGCCAGCAGTGACCCAGCGGGAGGTGTCGATGAGCAGTTCTTC.

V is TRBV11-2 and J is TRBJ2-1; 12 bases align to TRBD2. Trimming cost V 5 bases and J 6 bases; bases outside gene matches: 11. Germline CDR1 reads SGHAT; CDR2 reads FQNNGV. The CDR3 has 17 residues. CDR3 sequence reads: CASSPLGVGLAGNEQFF. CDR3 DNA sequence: TGTGCCAGCAGCCCCTTGGGCGTGGGACTAGCGGGCAATGAGCAGTTCTTC.

CDR3 nucleotide sequence: TGTGCCAGAAGCCTCTACCACACACAGGGGGCACCCCTCCACTTT. Translation: CARSLYHTQGAPLHF. The chain recombines TRBV7-5 with TRBJ1-6; the DNA was not compared with TRBD1, the D call given in the table. TRBV7-5 is a pseudogene segment. This CDR3 region has 15 residues.

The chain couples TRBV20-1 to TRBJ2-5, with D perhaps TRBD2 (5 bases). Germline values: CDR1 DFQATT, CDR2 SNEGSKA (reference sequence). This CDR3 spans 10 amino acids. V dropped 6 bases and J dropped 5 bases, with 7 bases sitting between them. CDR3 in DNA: TGCAGTGCCCAGCGGGAGACCCAGTACTTC. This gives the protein CSAQRETQYF.

CDR3 sequence (DNA): TGTGCCAGCAGCCCCATTATGGGGCGGGTTGCTAATGAAAAACTGTTTTTT. This codes for CASSPIMGRVANEKLFF. V gene TRBV11-2 combines with J gene TRBJ1-4; possibly TRBD1 for D (5 bases). CDR1 and CDR2 (germline): SGHAT, FQNNGV. CDR3 size: 17 residues. V was trimmed by 5 bases and J by 3 bases, leaving 19 bases between them.

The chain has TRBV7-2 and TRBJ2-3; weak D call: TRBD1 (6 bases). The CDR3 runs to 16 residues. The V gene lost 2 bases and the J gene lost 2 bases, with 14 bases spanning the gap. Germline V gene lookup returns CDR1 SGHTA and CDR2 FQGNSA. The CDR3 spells CASSLSPTGHTDTQYF. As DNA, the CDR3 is TGTGCCAGCAGCTTATCCCCGACAGGACACACAGATACGCAGTATTTT.

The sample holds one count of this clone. The CDR3, as DNA: TGTGCCAGCGGCGGTTCCGGGCCCCGAGGCACCGGGGAGCTGTTTTTT. Translated: CASGGSGPRGTGELFF. The chain employs TRBV7-6 and TRBJ2-2; D uncertain. This CDR3 region has 16 residues. The V and J ends lost 8 bases and 4 bases respectively, with 20 bases between them. Germline-derived CDR1 and CDR2 are SGHVS and FNYEAQ.

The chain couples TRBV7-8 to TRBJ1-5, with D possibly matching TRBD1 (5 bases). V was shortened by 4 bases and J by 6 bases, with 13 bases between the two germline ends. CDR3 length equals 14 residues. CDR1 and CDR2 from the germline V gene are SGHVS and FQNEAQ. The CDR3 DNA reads TGTGCCAGCAGCTGGGGGGGGTTGGGTCAGCCCCAGCATTTT. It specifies CASSWGGLGQPQHF. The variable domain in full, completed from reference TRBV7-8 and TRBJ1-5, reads GAGVSQSPRYKVAKRGQDVALRCDPISGHVSLFWYQQALGQGPEFLTYFQNEAQLDKSGLPSDRFFAERPEGSVSTLKIQRTQQEDSAVYLCASSWGGLGQPQHFGDGTRLSIL.

The CDR3 protein is CASSKGHGGCEQYF. CDR3 in DNA: TGTGCCAGCAGCAAGGGCCACGGGGGCTGCGAGCAGTACTTC. The chain recombines TRBV21-1 with TRBJ2-7. TRBV21-1 is tagged as a pseudogene. The CDR3 runs 14 residues.

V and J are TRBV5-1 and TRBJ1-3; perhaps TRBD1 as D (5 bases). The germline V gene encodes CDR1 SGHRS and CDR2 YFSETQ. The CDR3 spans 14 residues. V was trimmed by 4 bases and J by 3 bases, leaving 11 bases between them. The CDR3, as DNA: TGCGCCAGCAGCACCGGGACCGGTGGAAACACCATATATTTT. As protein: CASSTGTGGNTIYF.

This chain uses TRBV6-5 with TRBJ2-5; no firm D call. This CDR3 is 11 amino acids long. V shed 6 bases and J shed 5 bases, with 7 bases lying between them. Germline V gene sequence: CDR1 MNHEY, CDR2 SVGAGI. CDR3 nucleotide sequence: TGTGCCAGCAGGGGGTTGGAGACCCAGTACTTC. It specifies CASRGLETQYF.

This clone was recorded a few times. The CDR3 is CASSPPTNEQFF. As DNA, the CDR3 is TGCGCCAGCAGCCCCCCCACCAATGAGCAGTTCTTC. The chain carries TRBV4-1 and TRBJ2-1; D is unclear. Trimming shortened V by 4 bases and J by 6 bases, and 7 bases separated the two germline ends. CDR3 length: 12 amino acids. Germline V gene sequence: CDR1 MGHRA, CDR2 YSYEKL.

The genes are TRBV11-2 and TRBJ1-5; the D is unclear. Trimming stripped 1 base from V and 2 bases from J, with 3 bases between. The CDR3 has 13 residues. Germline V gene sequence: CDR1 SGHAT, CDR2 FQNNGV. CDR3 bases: TGTGCCAGCAGCTTAGTGCGCAATCAGCCCCAGCATTTT. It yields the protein CASSLVRNQPQHF.

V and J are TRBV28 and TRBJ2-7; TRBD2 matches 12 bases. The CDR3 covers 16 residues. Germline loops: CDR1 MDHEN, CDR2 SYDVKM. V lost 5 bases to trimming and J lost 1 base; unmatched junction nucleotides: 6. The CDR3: CASSRLAGAKSYEQYF. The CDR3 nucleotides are TGTGCCAGCAGTCGACTAGCGGGAGCCAAGTCCTACGAGCAGTACTTC.

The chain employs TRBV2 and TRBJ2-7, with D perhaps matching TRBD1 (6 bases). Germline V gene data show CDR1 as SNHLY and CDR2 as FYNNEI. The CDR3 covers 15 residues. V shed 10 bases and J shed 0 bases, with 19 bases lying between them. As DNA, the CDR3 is TGTGCCACCAGGGGTGGGGCCATCACCTCCTACGAGCAGTACTTC. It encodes CATRGGAITSYEQYF.

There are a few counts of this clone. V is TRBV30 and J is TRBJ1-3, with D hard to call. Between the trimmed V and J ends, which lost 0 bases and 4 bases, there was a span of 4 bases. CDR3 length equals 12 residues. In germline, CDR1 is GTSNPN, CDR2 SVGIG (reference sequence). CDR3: CAWSVGGNTIYF. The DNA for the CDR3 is TGTGCCTGGAGTGTGGGGGGAAACACCATATATTTT. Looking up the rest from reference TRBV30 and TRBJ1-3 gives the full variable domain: SQTIHQWPATLVQPVGSPLSLECTVEGTSNPNLYWYRQAAGRGLQLLFYSVGIGQISSEVPQNLSASRPQDRQFILSSKKLLLSDSGFYLCAWSVGGNTIYFGEGSWLTVV.

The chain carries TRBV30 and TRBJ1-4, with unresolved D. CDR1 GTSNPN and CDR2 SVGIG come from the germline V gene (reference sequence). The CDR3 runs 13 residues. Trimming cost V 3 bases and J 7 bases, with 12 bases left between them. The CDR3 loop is CAWRFPSVEKLFF. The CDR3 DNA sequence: TGTGCCTGGAGGTTCCCCAGTGTTGAAAAACTGTTTTTT.

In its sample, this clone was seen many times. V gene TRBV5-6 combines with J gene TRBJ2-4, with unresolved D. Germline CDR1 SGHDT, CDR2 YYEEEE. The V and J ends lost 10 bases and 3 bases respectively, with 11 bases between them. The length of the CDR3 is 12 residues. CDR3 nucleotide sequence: TGTGCCCCTCCGGCAGGCAAAAACATTCAGTACTTC. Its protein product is CAPPAGKNIQYF.

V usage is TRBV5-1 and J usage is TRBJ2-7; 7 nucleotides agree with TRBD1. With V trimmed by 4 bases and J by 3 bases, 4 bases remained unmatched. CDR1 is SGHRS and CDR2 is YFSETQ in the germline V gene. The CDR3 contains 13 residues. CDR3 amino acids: CASSTWTGYEQYF. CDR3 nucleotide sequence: TGCGCCAGCAGCACATGGACAGGCTACGAGCAGTACTTC.

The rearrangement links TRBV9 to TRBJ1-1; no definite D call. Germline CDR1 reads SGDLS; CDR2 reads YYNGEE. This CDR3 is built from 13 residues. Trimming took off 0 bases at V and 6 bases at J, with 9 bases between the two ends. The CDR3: CASSVAAWAEAFF. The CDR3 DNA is TGTGCCAGCAGCGTAGCTGCCTGGGCTGAAGCTTTCTTT.

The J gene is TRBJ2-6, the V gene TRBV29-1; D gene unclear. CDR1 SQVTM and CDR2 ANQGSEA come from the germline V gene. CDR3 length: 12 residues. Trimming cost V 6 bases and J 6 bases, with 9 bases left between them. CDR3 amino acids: CSVGTEANVLTF. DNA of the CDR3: TGCAGCGTCGGTACTGAGGCCAACGTCCTGACTTTC.

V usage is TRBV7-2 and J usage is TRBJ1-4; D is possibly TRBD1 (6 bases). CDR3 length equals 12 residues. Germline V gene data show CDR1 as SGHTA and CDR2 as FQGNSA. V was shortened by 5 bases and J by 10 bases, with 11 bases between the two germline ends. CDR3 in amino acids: CASSPLGGKLFF. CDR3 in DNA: TGTGCCAGCAGCCCCTTAGGGGGAAAACTGTTTTTT.

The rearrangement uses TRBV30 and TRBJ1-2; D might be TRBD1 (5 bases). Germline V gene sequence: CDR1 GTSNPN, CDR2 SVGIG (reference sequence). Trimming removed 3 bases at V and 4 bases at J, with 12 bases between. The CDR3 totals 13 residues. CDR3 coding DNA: TGTGCCTGGAGGCCAGGGCCTTTCTATGGCTACACCTTC. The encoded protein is CAWRPGPFYGYTF.

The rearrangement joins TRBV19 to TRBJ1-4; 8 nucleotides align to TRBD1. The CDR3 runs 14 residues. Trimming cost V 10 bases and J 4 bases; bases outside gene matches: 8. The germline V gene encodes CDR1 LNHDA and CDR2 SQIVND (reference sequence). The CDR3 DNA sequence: TGTGCCACCCAGGACAGGGCGGTTAATGAAAAACTGTTTTTT. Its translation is CATQDRAVNEKLFF.

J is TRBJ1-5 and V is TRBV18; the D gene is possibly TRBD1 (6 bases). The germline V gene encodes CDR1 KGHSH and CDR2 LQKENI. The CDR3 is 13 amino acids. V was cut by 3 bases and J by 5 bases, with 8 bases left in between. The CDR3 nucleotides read TGTGCCAGCTCACCCGACAGGTATCAGCCCCAGCATTTT. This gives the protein CASSPDRYQPQHF.

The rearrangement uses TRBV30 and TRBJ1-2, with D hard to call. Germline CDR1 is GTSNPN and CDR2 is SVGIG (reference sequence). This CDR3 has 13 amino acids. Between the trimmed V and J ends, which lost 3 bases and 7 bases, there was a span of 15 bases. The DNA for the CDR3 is TGTGCCTGGAGGCGGCAGGCCCTCTCTGGCTACACCTTC. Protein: CAWRRQALSGYTF. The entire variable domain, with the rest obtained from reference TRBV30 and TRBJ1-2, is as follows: SQTIHQWPATLVQPVGSPLSLECTVEGTSNPNLYWYRQAAGRGLQLLFYSVGIGQISSEVPQNLSASRPQDRQFILSSKKLLLSDSGFYLCAWRRQALSGYTFGSGTRLTVV.

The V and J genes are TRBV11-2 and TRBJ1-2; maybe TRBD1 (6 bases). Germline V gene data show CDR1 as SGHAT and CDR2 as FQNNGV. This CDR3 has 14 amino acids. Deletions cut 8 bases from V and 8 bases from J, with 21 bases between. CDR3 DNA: TGTGCCAGCGCCACCGGGGGGGGCAGAGGAGGCTACACCTTC. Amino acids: CASATGGGRGGYTF.

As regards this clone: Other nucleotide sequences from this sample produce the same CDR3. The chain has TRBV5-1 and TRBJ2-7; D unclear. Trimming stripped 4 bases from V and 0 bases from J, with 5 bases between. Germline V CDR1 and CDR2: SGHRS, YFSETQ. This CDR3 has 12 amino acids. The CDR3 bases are TGCGCCAGCAGCCTTCCCTCCTACGAGCAGTACTTC. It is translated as CASSLPSYEQYF.

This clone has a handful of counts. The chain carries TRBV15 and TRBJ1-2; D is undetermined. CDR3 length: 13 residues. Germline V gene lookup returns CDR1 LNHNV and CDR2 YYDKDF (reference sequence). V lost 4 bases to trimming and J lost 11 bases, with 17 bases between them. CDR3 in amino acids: CATSTTRRLRYTF. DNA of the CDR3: TGTGCCACCAGCACCACTAGAAGATTACGGTACACCTTC.